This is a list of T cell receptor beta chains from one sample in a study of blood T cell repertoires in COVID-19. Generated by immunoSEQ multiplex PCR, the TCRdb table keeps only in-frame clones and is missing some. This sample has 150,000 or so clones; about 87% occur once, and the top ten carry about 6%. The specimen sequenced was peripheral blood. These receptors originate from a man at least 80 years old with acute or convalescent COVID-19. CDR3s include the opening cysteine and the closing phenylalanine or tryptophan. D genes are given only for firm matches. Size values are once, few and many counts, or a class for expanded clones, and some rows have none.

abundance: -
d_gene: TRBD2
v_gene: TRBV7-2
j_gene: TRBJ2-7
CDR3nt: TGTGCCAGCAGCTTTAGCGGGGGGACCTACGAGCAGTACTTC
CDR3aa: CASSFSGGTYEQYF

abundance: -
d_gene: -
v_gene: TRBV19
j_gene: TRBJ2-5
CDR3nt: TGTGCCAGTAGTGGTGGGAGACACCCGAGGGGGGAGACCCAGTACTTC
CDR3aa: CASSGGRHPRGETQYF

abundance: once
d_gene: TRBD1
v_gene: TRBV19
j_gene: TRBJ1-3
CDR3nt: TGTGCCAGTAGCACGACAGGGGGCAATGGAAACACCATATATTTT
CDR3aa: CASSTTGGNGNTIYF

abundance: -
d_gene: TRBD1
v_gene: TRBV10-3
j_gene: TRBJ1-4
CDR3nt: TGTGCCATCAGTCAGACAGGGGGCACCGCGAATGAAAAACTGTTTTTT
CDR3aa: CAISQTGGTANEKLFF

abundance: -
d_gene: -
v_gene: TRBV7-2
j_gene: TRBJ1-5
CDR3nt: TGTGCCAGCAGCTTAGGGCCAGGGCTGGGTCAGCCCCAGCATTTT
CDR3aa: CASSLGPGLGQPQHF

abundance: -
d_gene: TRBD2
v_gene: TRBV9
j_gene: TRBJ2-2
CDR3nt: TGTGCCAGCAGCGTAAGCGGGGTTAACACCGGGGAGCTGTTTTTT
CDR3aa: CASSVSGVNTGELFF

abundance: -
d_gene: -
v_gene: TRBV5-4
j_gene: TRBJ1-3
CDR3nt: TGTGCCAGCAGCTTGCAAGGGACAGGAAACACCATATATTTT
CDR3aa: CASSLQGTGNTIYF

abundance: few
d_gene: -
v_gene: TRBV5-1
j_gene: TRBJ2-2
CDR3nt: TGCGCCAGCAGCTCTGAGGGGGACGCCGGGGAGCTGTTTTTT
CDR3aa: CASSSEGDAGELFF

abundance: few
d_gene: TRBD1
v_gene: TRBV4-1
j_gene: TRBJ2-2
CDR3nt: TGCGCCAGCAGCCGCGGGACAGGGGGAAACACCGGGGAGCTGTTTTTT
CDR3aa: CASSRGTGGNTGELFF

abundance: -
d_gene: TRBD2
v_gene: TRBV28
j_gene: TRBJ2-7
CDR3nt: TGTGCCAGCGGCAGCGGGAGTAAGTACGAGCAGTACTTC
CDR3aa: CASGSGSKYEQYF

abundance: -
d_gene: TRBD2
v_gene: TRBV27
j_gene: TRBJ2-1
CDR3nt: TGTGCCAGCAGCTATCCGGGACTAGCGGGTAATGAGCAGTTCTTC
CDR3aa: CASSYPGLAGNEQFF

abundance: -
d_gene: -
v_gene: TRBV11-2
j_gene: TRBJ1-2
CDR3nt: TGTGCCAGCAGCTTATCCCCGGACTATGGCTACACCTTC
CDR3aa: CASSLSPDYGYTF

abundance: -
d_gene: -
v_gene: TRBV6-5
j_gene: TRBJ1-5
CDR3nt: TGTGCCAGCATGGGCAGGAAGAGCAATCAGCCCCAGCATTTT
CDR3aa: CASMGRKSNQPQHF

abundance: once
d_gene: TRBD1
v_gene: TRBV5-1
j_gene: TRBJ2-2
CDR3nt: TGCGCCAGCAGCTTGGGGACAGGGAGCGGCGGGGAGCTGTTTTTT
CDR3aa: CASSLGTGSGGELFF

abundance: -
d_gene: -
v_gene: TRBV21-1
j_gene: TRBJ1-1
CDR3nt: TGTGCCAGCAAACTAGAAAGCTGGAACACTGAAGCTTTCTTT
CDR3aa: CASKLESWNTEAFF

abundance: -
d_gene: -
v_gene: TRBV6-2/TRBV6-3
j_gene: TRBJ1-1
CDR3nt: TGTGCCAGCAGTCTGCGGAACATGAACACTGAAGCTTTCTTT
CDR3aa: CASSLRNMNTEAFF

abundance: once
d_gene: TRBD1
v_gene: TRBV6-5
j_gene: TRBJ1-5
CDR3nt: TGTGCCAGCAGTCGGGACAGGGGAGATCAGCCCCAGCATTTT
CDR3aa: CASSRDRGDQPQHF

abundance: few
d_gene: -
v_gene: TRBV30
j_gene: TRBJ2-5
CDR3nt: TGTGCCTGGAGTTATGGGGCGGAGACCCAGTACTTC
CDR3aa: CAWSYGAETQYF

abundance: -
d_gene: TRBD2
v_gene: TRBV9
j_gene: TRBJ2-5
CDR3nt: TGTGCCAGCAGCGTTCGTACCGCGGGGGGGACCCAGTACTTC
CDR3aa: CASSVRTAGGTQYF

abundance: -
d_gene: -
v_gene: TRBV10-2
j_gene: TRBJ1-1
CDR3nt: TGCGCCAGCAGTGAGTTGGTAAGACAGGCATCCCACTTT
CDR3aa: CASSELVRQASHF

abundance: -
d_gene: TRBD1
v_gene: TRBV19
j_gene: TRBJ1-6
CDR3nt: TGTGCCAGTAGCGCCGGGACAGGGGGGAATTCACCCCTCCACTTT
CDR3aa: CASSAGTGGNSPLHF

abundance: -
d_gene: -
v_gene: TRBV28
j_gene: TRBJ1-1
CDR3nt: TGTGCCGTGGCTACTCTTCGGCGGGCTGAAGCTTTCTTT
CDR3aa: CAVATLRRAEAFF

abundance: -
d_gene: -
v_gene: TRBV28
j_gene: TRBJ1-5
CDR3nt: TGTGCCAGCAGTCCTACAGGGCAGCCCCAGCATTTT
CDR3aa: CASSPTGQPQHF

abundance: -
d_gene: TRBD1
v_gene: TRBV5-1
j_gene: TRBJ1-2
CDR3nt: TGCGCCAGCAGCCCTGGACAGGGGGCCCTCCTCTATGGCTACACCTTC
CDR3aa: CASSPGQGALLYGYTF

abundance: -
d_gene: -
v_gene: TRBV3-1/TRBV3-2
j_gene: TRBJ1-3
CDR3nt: TGTGCCAGCAGCCCCGGGGTAGGGCAGCTCTCTGGAAACACCATATATTTT
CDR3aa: CASSPGVGQLSGNTIYF

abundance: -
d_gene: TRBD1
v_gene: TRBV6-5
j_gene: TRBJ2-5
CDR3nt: TGTGCCAGCATTCGGGACAGGACTGAAGAGACCCAGTACTTC
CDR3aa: CASIRDRTEETQYF

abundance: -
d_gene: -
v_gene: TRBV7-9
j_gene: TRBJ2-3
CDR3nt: TGTGCCAGCAGCCGGGGGACGACAGATACGCAGTATTTT
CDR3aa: CASSRGTTDTQYF

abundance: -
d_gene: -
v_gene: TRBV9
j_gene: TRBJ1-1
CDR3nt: TGTGCCAGCAGCGTAGTCTACGGGAACACTGAAGCTTTCTTT
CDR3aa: CASSVVYGNTEAFF

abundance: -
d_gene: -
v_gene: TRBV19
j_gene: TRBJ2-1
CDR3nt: TGTGCCAGCTCTAAGGACCCACTAGCCGGTGCGGAGCAGTTCTTC
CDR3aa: CASSKDPLAGAEQFF

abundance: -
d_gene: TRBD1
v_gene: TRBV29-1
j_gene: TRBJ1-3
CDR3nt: TGCAGCGTTGAAGACCCGGGACAGAGATCCGTTTTT
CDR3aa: CSVEDPGQRSVF

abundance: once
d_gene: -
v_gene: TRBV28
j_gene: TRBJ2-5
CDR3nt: TGTGCCAGCAGTTGGGCGCTCGGTGGAGAGACCCAGTACTTC
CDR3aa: CASSWALGGETQYF

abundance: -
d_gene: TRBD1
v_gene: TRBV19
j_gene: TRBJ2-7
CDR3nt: TGTGCCAGTAGTATAGAGGGGACAGGGCCCTACGAGCAGTACTTC
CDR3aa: CASSIEGTGPYEQYF

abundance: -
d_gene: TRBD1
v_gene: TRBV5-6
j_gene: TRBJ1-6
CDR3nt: TGTGCCAGCAGCTCCGAGGGGCGGACAGGGATTAATTCACCCCTCCACTTT
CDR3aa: CASSSEGRTGINSPLHF

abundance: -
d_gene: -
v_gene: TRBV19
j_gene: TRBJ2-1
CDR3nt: TGTGCCAGTATCTCGGAGTCCAATGAGCAGTTCTTC
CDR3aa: CASISESNEQFF

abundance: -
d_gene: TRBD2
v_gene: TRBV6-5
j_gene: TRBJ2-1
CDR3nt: TGTGCCAGCATCGGATCAGCGGGGGGTCTCGGTGAGCAGTTCTTC
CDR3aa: CASIGSAGGLGEQFF

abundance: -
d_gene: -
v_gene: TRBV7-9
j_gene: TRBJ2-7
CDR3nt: TGTGCCAGCAGCTCCGCGGAGGGGCCCTACGAGCAGTACTTC
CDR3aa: CASSSAEGPYEQYF

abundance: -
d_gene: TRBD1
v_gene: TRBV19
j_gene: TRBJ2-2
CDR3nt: TGTGCCAGTTTCGACAGGGCTGGCACCGGGGAGCTGTTTTTT
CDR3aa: CASFDRAGTGELFF

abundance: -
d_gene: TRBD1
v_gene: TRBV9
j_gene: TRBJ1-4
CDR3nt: TGTGCCAGCAGCGGCACAGGGGGGAGCGCTAATGAAAAACTGTTTTTT
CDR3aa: CASSGTGGSANEKLFF

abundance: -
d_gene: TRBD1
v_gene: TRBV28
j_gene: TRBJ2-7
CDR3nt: TGTGCCAGCAGTTTTTTCGGGCAGGGGATGAAGGGGGCGCAGTACTTC
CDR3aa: CASSFFGQGMKGAQYF

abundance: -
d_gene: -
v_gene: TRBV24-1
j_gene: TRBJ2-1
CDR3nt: TGTGCCACCAGTCCGCGAACGGAGATTCTGGATGAGCAGTTCTTC
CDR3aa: CATSPRTEILDEQFF

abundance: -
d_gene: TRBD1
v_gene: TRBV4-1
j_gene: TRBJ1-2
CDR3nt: TGCGCCAGCAGCCAACCGGCACAGGGGAACTATGGCTACACCTTC
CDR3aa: CASSQPAQGNYGYTF

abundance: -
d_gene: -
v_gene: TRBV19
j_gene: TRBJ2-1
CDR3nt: TGTGCCAGTAGTATCTTCGGCGGAATCTACAATGAGCAGTTCTTC
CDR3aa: CASSIFGGIYNEQFF

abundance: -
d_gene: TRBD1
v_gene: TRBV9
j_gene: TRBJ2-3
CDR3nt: TGTGCCAGCAGCGAGGCAGGGGGCGCCCAAATCACAGATACGCAGTATTTT
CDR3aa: CASSEAGGAQITDTQYF

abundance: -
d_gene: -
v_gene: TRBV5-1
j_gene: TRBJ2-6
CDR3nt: TGCGCCAGCAGCTATGACGGGTCTGGGGCCAACGTCCTGACTTTC
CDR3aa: CASSYDGSGANVLTF

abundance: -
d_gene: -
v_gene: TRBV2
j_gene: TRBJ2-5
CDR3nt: TGTGCCAGCAGTGAACACCTTAGCCTCTGGAAGTACTTC
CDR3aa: CASSEHLSLWKYF

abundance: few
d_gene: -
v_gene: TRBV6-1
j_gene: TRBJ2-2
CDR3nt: TGTGCCAGCAGTGAGAGGACCCTCTGGAGGGGCACCGGGGAGCTGTTTTTT
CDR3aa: CASSERTLWRGTGELFF

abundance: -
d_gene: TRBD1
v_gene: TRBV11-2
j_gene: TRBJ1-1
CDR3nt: TGTGCCAGCAGCCCGAACAGGGGGAGGTACACTGAAGCTTTCTTT
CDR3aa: CASSPNRGRYTEAFF